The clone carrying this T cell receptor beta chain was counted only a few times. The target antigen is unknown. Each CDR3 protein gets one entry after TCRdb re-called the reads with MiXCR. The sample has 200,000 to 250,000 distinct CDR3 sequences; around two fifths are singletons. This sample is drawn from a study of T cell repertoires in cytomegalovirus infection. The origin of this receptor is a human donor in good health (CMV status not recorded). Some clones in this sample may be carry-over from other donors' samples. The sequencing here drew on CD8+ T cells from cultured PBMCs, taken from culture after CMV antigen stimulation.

The CDR3 loop reads CASSSHPDRGTEETQYF. The CDR3 coding sequence is TGTGCCAGCAGTTCGCACCCGGACAGGGGGACAGAAGAGACCCAGTACTTC. The gene calls are TRBV27 and TRBJ2-5; 10 bases align to TRBD1. Trimming at V came to 4 bases and at J to 3 bases, leaving 11 bases not matched to a gene. Per the germline V gene, CDR1 is MNHEY and CDR2 is SMNVEV (reference sequence). The CDR3 spans 17 residues.